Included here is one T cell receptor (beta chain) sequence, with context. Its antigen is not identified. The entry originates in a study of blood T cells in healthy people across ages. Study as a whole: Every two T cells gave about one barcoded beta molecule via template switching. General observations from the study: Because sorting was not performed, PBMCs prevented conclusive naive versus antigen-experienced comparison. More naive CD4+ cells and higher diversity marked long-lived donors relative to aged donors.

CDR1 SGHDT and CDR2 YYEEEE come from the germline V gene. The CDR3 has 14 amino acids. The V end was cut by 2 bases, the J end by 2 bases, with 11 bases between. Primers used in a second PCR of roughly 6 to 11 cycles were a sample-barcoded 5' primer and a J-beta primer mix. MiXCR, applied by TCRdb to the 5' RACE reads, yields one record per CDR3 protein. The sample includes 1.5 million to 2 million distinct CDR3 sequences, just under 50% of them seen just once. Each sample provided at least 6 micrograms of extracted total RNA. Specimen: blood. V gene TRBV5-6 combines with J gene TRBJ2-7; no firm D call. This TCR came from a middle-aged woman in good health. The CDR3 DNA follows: TGTGCCAGCAGCTTCTCCCCCTCCCCCTACGAGCAGTACTTC. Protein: CASSFSPSPYEQYF. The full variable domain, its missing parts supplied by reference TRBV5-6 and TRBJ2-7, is DAGVTQSPTHLIKTRGQQVTLRCSPKSGHDTVSWYQQALGQGPQFIFQYYEEEERQRGNFPDRFSGHQFPNYSSELNVNALLLGDSALYLCASSFSPSPYEQYFGPGTRLTVT.